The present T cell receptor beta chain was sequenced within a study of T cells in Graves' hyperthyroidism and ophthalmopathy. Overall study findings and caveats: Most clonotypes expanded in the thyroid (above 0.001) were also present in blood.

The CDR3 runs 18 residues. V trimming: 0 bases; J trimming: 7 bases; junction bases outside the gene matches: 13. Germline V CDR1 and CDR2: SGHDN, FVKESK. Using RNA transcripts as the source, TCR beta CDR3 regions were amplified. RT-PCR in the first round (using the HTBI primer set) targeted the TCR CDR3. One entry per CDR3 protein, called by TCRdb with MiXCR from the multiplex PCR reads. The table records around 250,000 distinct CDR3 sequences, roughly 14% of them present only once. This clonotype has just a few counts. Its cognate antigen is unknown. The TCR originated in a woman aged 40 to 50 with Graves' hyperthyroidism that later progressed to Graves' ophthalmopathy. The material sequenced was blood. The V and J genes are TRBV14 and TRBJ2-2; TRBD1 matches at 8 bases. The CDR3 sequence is CASSQDNLAGGRSGELFF. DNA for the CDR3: TGTGCCAGCAGCCAAGATAATTTGGCAGGGGGCCGGAGCGGGGAGCTGTTTTTT.